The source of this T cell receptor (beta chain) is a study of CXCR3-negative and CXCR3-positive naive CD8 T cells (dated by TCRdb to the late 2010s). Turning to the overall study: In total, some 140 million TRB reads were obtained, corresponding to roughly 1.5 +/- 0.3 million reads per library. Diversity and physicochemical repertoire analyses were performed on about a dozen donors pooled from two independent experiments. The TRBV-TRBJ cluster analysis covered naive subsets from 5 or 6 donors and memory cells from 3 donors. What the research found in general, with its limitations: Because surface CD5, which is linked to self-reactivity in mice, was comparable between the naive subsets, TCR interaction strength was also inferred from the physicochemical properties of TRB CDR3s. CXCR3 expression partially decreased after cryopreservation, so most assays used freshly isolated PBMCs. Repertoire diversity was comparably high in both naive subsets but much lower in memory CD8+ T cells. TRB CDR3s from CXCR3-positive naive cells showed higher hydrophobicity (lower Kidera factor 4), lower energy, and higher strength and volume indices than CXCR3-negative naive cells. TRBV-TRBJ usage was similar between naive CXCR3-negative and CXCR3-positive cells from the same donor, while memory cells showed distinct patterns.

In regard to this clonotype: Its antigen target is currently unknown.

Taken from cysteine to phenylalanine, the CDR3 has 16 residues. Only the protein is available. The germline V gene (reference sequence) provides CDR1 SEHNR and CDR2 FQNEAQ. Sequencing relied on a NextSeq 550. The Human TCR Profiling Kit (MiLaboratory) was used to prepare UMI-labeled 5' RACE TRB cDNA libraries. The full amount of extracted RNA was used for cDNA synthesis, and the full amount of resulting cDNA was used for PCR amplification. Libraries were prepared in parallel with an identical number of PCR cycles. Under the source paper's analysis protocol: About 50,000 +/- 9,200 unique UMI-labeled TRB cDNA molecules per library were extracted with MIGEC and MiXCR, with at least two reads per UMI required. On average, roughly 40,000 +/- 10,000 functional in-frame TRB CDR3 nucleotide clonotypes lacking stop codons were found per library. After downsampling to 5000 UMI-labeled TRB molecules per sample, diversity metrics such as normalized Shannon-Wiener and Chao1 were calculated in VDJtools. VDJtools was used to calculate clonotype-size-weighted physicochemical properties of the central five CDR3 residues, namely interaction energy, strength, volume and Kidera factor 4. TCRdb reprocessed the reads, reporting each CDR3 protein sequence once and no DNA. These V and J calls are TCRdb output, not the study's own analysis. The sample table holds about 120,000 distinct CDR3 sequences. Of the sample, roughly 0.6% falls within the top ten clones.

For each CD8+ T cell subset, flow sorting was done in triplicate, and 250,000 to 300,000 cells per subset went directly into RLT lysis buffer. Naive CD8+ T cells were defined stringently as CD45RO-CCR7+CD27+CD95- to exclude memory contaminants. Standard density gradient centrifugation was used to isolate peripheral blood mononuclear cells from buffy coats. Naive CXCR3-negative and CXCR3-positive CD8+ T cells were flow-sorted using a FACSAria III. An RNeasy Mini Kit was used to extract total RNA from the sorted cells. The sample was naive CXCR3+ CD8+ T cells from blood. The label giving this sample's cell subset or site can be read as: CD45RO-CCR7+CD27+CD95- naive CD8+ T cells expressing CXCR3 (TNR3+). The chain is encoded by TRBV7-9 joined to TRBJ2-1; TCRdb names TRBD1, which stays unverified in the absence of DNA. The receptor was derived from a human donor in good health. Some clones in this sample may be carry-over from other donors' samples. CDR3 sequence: CASSSDSGQGYNEQFF.